This T cell receptor beta chain is from a study of cytomegalovirus exposure and HLA in healthy donors. Of note for this clone: Its matching antigen is unknown.

Assay: immunoSEQ multiplex PCR; the TCRdb copy retains only in-frame clones and omits some. Of some 140,000 clones listed, roughly 90% are singletons. Overall study results and limits: As confirmed in vitro, three CMV-associated chains were specific for CMV antigens. Later, an analysis found that TCR clusters from the first cohort tended to co-occur in the roughly 120 validation repertoires. Most TCRs appeared rarely, but some public TCRs recurred in many donors.

Sample: PBMCs. The TCR originated in a young man in good health and CMV-seronegative.

The CDR3 DNA follows: TGTGCCAGCAGCCAGACAGGGGGCATGCATGGCTACACCTTC. Protein: CASSQTGGMHGYTF. The chain couples TRBV6-6 to TRBJ1-2; 10 bases fit TRBD1. Losses at the gene ends were 6 bases for V and 6 bases for J; bases not matched to a gene: 7. The CDR3 length is 14 residues. The V gene's germline CDR1 is MNHNY and CDR2 SVGAGI (reference sequence).